The entry below gives a single T cell receptor (beta chain) sequence along with its context. Its antigen is unidentified. The data derive from a study of response to subunit inactivated influenza vaccine. The CDR3 length is 13 residues. Trimming took off 8 bases at V and 0 bases at J, with 10 bases between the two ends. Per the germline V gene, CDR1 is ENHRY and CDR2 is SYGVKD. TCRdb re-derived calls from the RT-PCR reads in MiXCR, one entry per CDR3 protein. In the table there are some 800,000 distinct CDR3 sequences, about 20% of which are singletons. Study findings and constraints: Researchers suggested that each seasonal influenza vaccination recruits few new T cells.

The J gene is TRBJ2-5, the V gene TRBV10-3; D remains ambiguous. The origin of this receptor is a man aged 50 or older who received an inactivated influenza vaccine. This specimen consisted of PBMCs from blood, obtained more than 4 days after vaccination. CDR3 sequence reads: CAIRIENQETQYF. The DNA of the CDR3 is TGTGCCATCCGCATAGAGAACCAAGAGACCCAGTACTTC.